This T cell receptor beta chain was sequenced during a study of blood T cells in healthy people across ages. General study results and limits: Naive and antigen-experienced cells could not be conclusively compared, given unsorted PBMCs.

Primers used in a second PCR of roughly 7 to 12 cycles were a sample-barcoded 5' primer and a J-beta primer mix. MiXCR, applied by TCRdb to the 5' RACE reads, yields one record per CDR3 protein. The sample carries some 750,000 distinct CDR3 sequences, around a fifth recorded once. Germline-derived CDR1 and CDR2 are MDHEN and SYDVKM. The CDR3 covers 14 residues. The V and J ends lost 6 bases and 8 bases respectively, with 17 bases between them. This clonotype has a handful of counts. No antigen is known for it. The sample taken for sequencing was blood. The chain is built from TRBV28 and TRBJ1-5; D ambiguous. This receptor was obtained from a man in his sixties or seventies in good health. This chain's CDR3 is CASRLISGFKPQHF. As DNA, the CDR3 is TGTGCCAGCAGACTCATCTCGGGATTCAAGCCCCAGCATTTT.